Each of the 13 T cell receptor beta chains below was sequenced from the same sample in a study of cytomegalovirus exposure and HLA in healthy donors. The PCR made use of 60 Vbeta and 13 Jbeta primers. TCRdb keeps only in-frame clones here, not all; method: immunoSEQ multiplex PCR. This table has over 85,000 clones, over 60% appearing once. What was sequenced was PBMCs. The origin of the receptors is a female donor in good health and CMV-seronegative.

This chain uses TRBV28 with TRBJ2-6, with D tentatively TRBD2 (5 bases). Germline values: CDR1 MDHEN, CDR2 SYDVKM. CDR3 length: 17 residues. Trimming took off 4 bases at V and 0 bases at J, with 13 bases between the two ends. This CDR3 is CASSSPGISSGANVLTF. CDR3 in DNA: TGTGCCAGCAGTTCTCCGGGGATTTCCTCTGGGGCCAACGTCCTGACTTTC.

V gene TRBV7-8 combines with J gene TRBJ2-3, with TRBD2 matching 10 bases. CDR1 is SGHVS, CDR2 FQNEAQ, per germline. This CDR3 region has 17 residues. V was pared by 5 bases and J by 6 bases, with 14 bases of the junction left unmatched. CDR3 nucleotide sequence: TGTGCCAGCAGCATAGATAGCGGGGGGCGGCACCCGGATACGCAGTATTTT. Protein sequence: CASSIDSGGRHPDTQYF.

The V gene is TRBV30, the J gene TRBJ1-1; the match to TRBD1 covers 8 bases. Losses at the gene ends were 3 bases for V and 4 bases for J; bases not matched to a gene: 13. This CDR3 comprises 16 residues. The germline V gene has CDR1 GTSNPN and CDR2 SVGIG (reference sequence). The chain's CDR3 is CAWRERSGQGGTEAFF. The CDR3 DNA sequence: TGTGCCTGGAGGGAGAGATCCGGACAGGGAGGCACTGAAGCTTTCTTT.

This clone has only one observation. The J gene is TRBJ2-1, the V gene TRBV5-4, with D hard to call. The germline gives CDR1 SGHNT, CDR2 YYREEE (reference sequence). The CDR3 covers 14 residues. The V gene lost 4 bases and the J gene lost 3 bases, with 11 bases spanning the gap. Written as DNA, the CDR3 is TGTGCCAGCAGCCCCGAACAGATCTACAATGAGCAGTTCTTC. It is translated as CASSPEQIYNEQFF.

The chain recombines TRBV18 with TRBJ1-2; 7 nucleotides match TRBD1. Germline trimming cut 0 bases from V and 5 bases from J; bases unmatched to any gene: 0. This CDR3 is 13 amino acids long. Germline-derived CDR1 and CDR2 are KGHSH and LQKENI. CDR3 DNA sequence: TGTGCCAGCTCACCACCGGGACAGTATGGCTACACCTTC. It codes for CASSPPGQYGYTF.

The chain recombines TRBV4-3 with TRBJ2-3; TRBD1 matches at 7 bases. V lost 4 bases to trimming and J lost 4 bases; unmatched junction nucleotides: 11. CDR1 and CDR2 (germline): LGHNA, YSLEER. This CDR3 has 16 amino acids. The DNA for the CDR3 is TGCGCCAGCAGCCGAGATCCGGGGCAGGGGGCAGATACGCAGTATTTT. Its translation is CASSRDPGQGADTQYF.

The chain recombines TRBV5-1 with TRBJ2-5; TRBD1 might be the D (6 bases). Germline V gene data show CDR1 as SGHRS and CDR2 as YFSETQ. V was pared by 4 bases and J by 5 bases, with 18 bases between. The CDR3 sequence is 15 residues long. CDR3 residues: CASSLFRDISETQYF. Here the CDR3 DNA reads TGCGCCAGCAGCCTGTTCCGGGACATCTCGGAGACCCAGTACTTC.

The J gene is TRBJ1-5, the V gene TRBV5-8; 8 bases agree with TRBD1. The V and J ends lost 4 bases and 0 bases, in that order; junction bases with no gene match: 18. The CDR3 extends over 20 amino acids. The V gene's germline CDR1 is SGHTS and CDR2 YDEGEE. CDR3 bases: TGTGCCAGCAGCCCGACGCGTCACGGGACAGGATTGTTTAGCAATCAGCCCCAGCATTTT. It specifies CASSPTRHGTGLFSNQPQHF.

The chain has TRBV7-3 and TRBJ2-5; 10 bases agree with TRBD1. V was pared by 1 base and J by 5 bases, with 7 bases of the junction left unmatched. This CDR3 is 16 amino acids long. CDR1 SGHTA and CDR2 FQGTGA come from the germline V gene. CDR3 residues: CASSLIGTGDGETQYF. As DNA, the CDR3 is TGTGCCAGCAGCTTAATTGGGACAGGGGATGGGGAGACCCAGTACTTC.

The rearrangement joins TRBV9 to TRBJ2-5; D uncertain. Trimming stripped 4 bases from V and 5 bases from J, with 12 bases between. Germline assignment: CDR1 SGDLS and CDR2 YYNGEE. This CDR3 comprises 13 residues. CDR3: CASSHAWAETQYF. Written as DNA, the CDR3 is TGTGCCAGCAGCCATGCGTGGGCCGAGACCCAGTACTTC.

This chain uses TRBV11-1 with TRBJ2-7; D is uncertain. This CDR3 has 14 residues. In germline, CDR1 is SGHAT, CDR2 FQDESV (reference sequence). V was cut by 1 base and J by 4 bases, with 11 bases left in between. The DNA for the CDR3 is TGTGCCAGCAGCTTAGATCCAGCAGGTTACGAGCAGTACTTC. Its translation: CASSLDPAGYEQYF. Drawing the rest from reference TRBV11-1 and TRBJ2-7, the complete variable domain is EAEVAQSPRYKITEKSQAVAFWCDPISGHATLYWYRQILGQGPELLVQFQDESVVDDSQLPKDRFSAERLKGVDSTLKIQPAELGDSAMYLCASSLDPAGYEQYFGPGTRLTVT.

The chain joins TRBV5-1 to TRBJ2-7; 10 bases line up with TRBD1. CDR3 length: 16 amino acids. Unmatched junction bases numbered 9, after V lost 4 bases and J lost 2 bases. Per the germline V gene, CDR1 is SGHRS and CDR2 is YFSETQ. As DNA, the CDR3 is TGCGCCAGCAGCCAAACAGCCGGGACAGGGGCCTACGAGCAGTACTTC. Protein sequence: CASSQTAGTGAYEQYF.

On this clone itself: Other DNA sequences of this sample code for an identical CDR3. The rearrangement joins TRBV4-2 to TRBJ1-1, with TRBD1 identical over 9 bases. The trim removed 1 base at V and 3 bases at J, leaving 3 bases unmatched. CDR1 is LGHNA, CDR2 YNFKEQ, per germline. The CDR3 runs 15 residues. The CDR3 DNA is TGTGCCAGCAGCCAAGTCCGGACAGGGGACACTGAAGCTTTCTTT. Translating it yields CASSQVRTGDTEAFF.